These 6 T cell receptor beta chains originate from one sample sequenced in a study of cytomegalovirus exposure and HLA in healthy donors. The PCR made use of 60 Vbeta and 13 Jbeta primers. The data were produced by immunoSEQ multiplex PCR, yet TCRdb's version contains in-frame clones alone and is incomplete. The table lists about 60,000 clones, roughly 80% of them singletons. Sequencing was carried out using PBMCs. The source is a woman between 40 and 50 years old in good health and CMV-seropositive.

CDR3 bases: TGTGCCAGCACCGTTCTAGCGGGCGGTTCGGAGACCCAGTACTTC. Its protein product is CASTVLAGGSETQYF. The chain carries TRBV11-2 and TRBJ2-5, with 8 bases aligning to TRBD2. The CDR3 totals 15 residues. The J segment lost 5 bases and the V segment lost 7 bases, leaving 12 bases of the junction unmatched. Germline CDR1 and CDR2: SGHAT and FQNNGV.

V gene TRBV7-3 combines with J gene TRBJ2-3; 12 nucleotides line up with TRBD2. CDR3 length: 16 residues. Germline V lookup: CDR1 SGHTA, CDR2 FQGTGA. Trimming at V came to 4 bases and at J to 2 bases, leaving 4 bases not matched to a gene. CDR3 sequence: CASSSTSGGTTDTQYF. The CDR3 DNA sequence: TGTGCCAGCAGCTCCACTAGCGGGGGGACCACAGATACGCAGTATTTT.

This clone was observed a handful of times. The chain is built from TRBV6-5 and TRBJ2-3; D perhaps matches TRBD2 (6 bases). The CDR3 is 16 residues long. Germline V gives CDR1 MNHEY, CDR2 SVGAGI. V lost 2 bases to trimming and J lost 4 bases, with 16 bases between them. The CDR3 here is CASSYGSLGGPDTQYF. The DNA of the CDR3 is TGTGCCAGCAGTTACGGCTCGTTGGGGGGACCAGATACGCAGTATTTT.

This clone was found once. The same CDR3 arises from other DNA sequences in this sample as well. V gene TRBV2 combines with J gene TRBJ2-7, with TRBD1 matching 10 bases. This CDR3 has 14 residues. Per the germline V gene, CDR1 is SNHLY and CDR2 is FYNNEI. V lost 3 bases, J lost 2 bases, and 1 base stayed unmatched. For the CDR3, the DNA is TGTGCCAGCAGTGATGGACAGGGGGCCTACGAGCAGTACTTC. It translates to CASSDGQGAYEQYF.

In DNA form, the CDR3 reads TGTGCCAGCAGCCCAAACAGGGCCTCTGGGGCCAACGTCCTGACTTTC. This codes for CASSPNRASGANVLTF. V and J are TRBV4-2 and TRBJ2-6; the D gene is possibly TRBD1 (6 bases). This CDR3 region has 16 residues. Germline CDR1 LGHNA, CDR2 YNFKEQ. The V and J ends lost 4 bases and 0 bases respectively, with 10 bases between them.

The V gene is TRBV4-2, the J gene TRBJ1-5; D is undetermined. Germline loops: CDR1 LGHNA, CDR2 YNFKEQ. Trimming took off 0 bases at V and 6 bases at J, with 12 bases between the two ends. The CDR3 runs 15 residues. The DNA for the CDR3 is TGTGCCAGCAGCCAAGATGCCCTGAACAGTCAGCCCCAGCATTTT. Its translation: CASSQDALNSQPQHF.